This entry concerns a single T cell receptor (beta chain). The antigen this receptor binds is unknown. No base-level quality is on record; no much larger clone is a single base apart. The data are from a study of blood T cell repertoires in COVID-19 (dated by TCRdb to the early 2020s). About the investigation overall: Samples covering the acute and convalescent phases of COVID-19 were provided by collaborators in the United States, Italy and Spain. The material from the prospective study consisted of cDNA or gDNA derived from T cells, B-cell-depleted T cells, or PBMCs. The samples were drawn from two sources: the first 160 participants of the ongoing ImmuneRACE study, and 1,000 to 1,500 subjects contributed by 6 global collaborators. Where HLA class I and class II types were available, the types were taken from metadata supplied by the sample provider, not from assay-based typing. Sample metadata almost always included a de-identified subject ID, COVID-19 status, age in years and sex. The repertoires were released in a freely available public database meant as a resource for research on the immune response to SARS-CoV-2. Deeply sampled blood TCRbeta repertoires from subjects exposed to, actively infected with, or recovered from COVID-19 were included in the dataset.

Clipping removes 7 bases from V and 7 bases from J, with 9 as the unmatched junction base count. The cysteine opens and the phenylalanine closes a CDR3 of 15 amino acids. This entry keeps only the CDR3 DNA: 45 bases, framed from base 1. The germline V gene (reference sequence) sets CDR1 to LGHDT and CDR2 to YNNKEL. TCRbeta CDR3 regions were amplified from genomic DNA by means of the immunoSEQ Assay, a bias-controlled multiplex PCR. Per the authors' processing: Within the assay, amplification of reference gene primers was used to estimate how many nucleated cells each sample contained. To quantify the absolute abundance of each unique TCRbeta CDR3 rearrangement, sequence reads were collapsed and filtered. For each sample, productive Simpson clonality was calculated by taking the square root of Simpson's diversity index across productive rearrangements. In TCRdb, the immuneACCESS table is reduced to in-frame sequences with V and J assigned. These tables do not hold every clone; where another copy was compared, an unresolved V gene accounts for under half, and the others remain unexplained. V, J and clone size are those of that table, while D and trimming were read from the DNA. In this sample the table shows 200,000 to 250,000 clones, approximately 88% of which occur a single time. The top ten clonotypes cover roughly 3.7% of the sample.

Enrolling through a virtual design, the prospective study's participants ranged in age from roughly 18 to 90 years and lived across some 23 United States geographic areas. In the prospective study, participants were assigned to cohorts based on the clinical history participants reported in a screening survey and a study questionnaire. Exposed participants had been in contact with someone with a PCR-confirmed or clinician-diagnosed COVID-19 case within 2 weeks of study entry. Mobile phlebotomists in the prospective study collected whole blood, serum and a nasopharyngeal or oropharyngeal swab from every participant. Additional blood draws and questionnaires over an approximately two-month period could optionally be provided by prospective study participants. Before DNA extraction, blood samples from the prospective study were shipped at room temperature or frozen. General study outcomes and caveats: How much clinical and demographic metadata was included differed by source and by participant, and the metadata was provided uncurated.

This clonotype originated in a woman aged 25 to 39 who had been exposed to COVID-19. The sequence joins TRBV3-1 (or the pseudogene TRBV3-2) to TRBJ1-6; TRBD1 matches 8 bases in the middle. The specimen sequenced was PBMCs or T cells enriched from blood (not recorded which). In nucleotides, the sequence is TGTGCCAGCAACAACCGACAGGGGTCCAATTCACCCCTCCACTTT. The encoded protein is CASNNRQGSNSPLHF.